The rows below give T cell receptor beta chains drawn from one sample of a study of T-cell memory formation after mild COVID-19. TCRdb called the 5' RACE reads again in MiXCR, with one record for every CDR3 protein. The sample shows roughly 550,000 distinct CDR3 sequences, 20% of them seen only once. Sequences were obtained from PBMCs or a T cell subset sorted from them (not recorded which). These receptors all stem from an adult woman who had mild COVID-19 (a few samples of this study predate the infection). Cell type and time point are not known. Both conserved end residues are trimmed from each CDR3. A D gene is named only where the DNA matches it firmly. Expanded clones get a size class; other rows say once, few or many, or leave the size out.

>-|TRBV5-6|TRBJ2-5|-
ASSLYATETQY
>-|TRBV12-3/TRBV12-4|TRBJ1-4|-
ASSLRTATNEKLF
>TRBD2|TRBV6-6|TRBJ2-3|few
ASSYTAGGSTDTQY
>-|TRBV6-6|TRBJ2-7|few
ASKIRAQGEQY
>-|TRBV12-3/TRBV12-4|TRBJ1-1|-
ASSLGPQGEAF
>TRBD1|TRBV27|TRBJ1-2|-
ASSSVFWGDRVHGYT
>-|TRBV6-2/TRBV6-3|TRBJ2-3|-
ASSYGGPTSTDTQY
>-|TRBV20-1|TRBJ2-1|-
SASDARGVKF
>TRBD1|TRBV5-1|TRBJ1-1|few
ASSPEGAPNTEAF
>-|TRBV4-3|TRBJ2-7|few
ASSHGREDEQY
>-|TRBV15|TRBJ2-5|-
ATSGGRFGVGETQY
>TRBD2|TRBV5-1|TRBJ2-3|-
ASSLDSGGAGDTQY
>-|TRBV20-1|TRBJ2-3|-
SANDLTDTQY
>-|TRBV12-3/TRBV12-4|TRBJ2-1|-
ASSWGLGRWNEQF
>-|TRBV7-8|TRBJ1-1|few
ASRLYGERSEAF
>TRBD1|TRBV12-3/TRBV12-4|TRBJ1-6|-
ASSSGGRGRSYNSPLH